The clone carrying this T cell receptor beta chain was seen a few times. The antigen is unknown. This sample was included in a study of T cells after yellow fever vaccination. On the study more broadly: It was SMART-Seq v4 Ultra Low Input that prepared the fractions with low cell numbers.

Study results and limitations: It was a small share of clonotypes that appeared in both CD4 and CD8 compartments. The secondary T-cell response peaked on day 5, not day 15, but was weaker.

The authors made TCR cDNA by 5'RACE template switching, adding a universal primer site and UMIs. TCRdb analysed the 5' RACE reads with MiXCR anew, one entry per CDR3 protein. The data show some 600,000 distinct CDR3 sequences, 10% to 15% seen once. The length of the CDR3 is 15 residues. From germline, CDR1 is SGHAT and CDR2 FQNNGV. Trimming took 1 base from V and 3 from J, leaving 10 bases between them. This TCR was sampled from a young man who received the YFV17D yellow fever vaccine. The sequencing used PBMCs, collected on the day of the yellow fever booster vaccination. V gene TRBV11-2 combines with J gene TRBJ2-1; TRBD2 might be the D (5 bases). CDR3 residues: CASSLAAALYNEQFF. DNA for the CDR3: TGTGCCAGCAGCTTAGCAGCGGCCCTCTACAATGAGCAGTTCTTC.